The rows below give T cell receptor beta chains drawn from one sample of a study of CD8+ T cells in alopecia areata. Profiled with immunoSEQ multiplex PCR; TCRdb holds only in-frame clones, not every one. The sample lists over 200,000 clones, 50% to 60% occurring once. The material sequenced was CD4+ T cells sorted from blood, taken at week 0. These receptors all stem from a human donor with alopecia areata. Both conserved end residues are part of each CDR3. The order of the fields is V gene, J gene, D gene, clone size, CDR3 protein, CDR3 DNA. The D gene is left open where the match is weak. Expanded clones get a size class; other rows say once, few or many, or leave the size out.

v_gene: TRBV7-2
j_gene: TRBJ1-2
d_gene: TRBD1
abundance: .
CDR3aa: CASSFDRVSGYTF
CDR3nt: TGTGCCAGCAGCTTCGACAGGGTATCTGGCTACACCTTC

v_gene: TRBV20-1
j_gene: TRBJ1-2
d_gene: .
abundance: once
CDR3aa: CSASFLYGYTF
CDR3nt: TGCAGTGCCTCCTTTCTCTATGGCTACACCTTC

v_gene: TRBV2
j_gene: TRBJ2-3
d_gene: TRBD2
abundance: .
CDR3aa: CASSEVRGLAEEGDTQYF
CDR3nt: TGTGCCAGCAGTGAAGTTCGGGGACTAGCGGAGGAAGGAGATACGCAGTATTTT

v_gene: TRBV15
j_gene: TRBJ2-3
d_gene: TRBD2
abundance: .
CDR3aa: CATSLSGGRSDTQYF
CDR3nt: TGTGCCACCAGCTTGAGCGGGGGAAGGTCAGATACGCAGTATTTT

v_gene: TRBV5-1
j_gene: TRBJ1-1
d_gene: .
abundance: .
CDR3aa: CASSRGLAEAFF
CDR3nt: TGCGCCAGCAGCCGGGGACTTGCTGAAGCTTTCTTT

v_gene: TRBV7-2
j_gene: TRBJ1-2
d_gene: .
abundance: .
CDR3aa: CASSYHVGDYGYTF
CDR3nt: TGTGCCAGCAGTTACCACGTGGGAGACTATGGCTACACCTTC

v_gene: TRBV30
j_gene: TRBJ2-6
d_gene: TRBD1
abundance: .
CDR3aa: CACKRTGLTGANVLTF
CDR3nt: TGTGCCTGTAAAAGGACAGGTCTGACTGGGGCCAACGTCCTGACTTTC

v_gene: TRBV6-6
j_gene: TRBJ1-4
d_gene: .
abundance: few
CDR3aa: CASRYQTATNEKLFF
CDR3nt: TGTGCCAGCAGATACCAGACGGCAACTAATGAAAAACTGTTTTTT

v_gene: TRBV6-5
j_gene: TRBJ2-2
d_gene: .
abundance: .
CDR3aa: CASSYALLLSTGELFF
CDR3nt: TGTGCCAGCAGTTACGCTCTACTATTATCCACCGGGGAGCTGTTTTTT

v_gene: TRBV7-2
j_gene: TRBJ1-5
d_gene: TRBD1
abundance: .
CDR3aa: CASSAQGALNQPQHF
CDR3nt: TGTGCCAGCAGCGCGCAGGGGGCCCTCAATCAGCCCCAGCATTTT

v_gene: TRBV11-2
j_gene: TRBJ2-7
d_gene: TRBD2
abundance: .
CDR3aa: CASSPGRLAAHEQYF
CDR3nt: TGTGCCAGCAGCCCCGGGCGACTAGCGGCACACGAGCAGTACTTC

v_gene: TRBV6-1
j_gene: TRBJ1-2
d_gene: .
abundance: .
CDR3aa: CASSEGTPGDGYTF
CDR3nt: TGTGCCAGCAGTGAAGGAACCCCCGGGGATGGCTACACCTTC

v_gene: TRBV30
j_gene: TRBJ2-7
d_gene: .
abundance: .
CDR3aa: CAWSDHRSYEQYF
CDR3nt: TGTGCCTGGAGTGACCACAGGTCCTACGAGCAGTACTTC

v_gene: TRBV28
j_gene: TRBJ1-2
d_gene: .
abundance: .
CDR3aa: CATTDRYGYTF
CDR3nt: TGTGCCACCACAGACAGATATGGCTACACCTTC

v_gene: TRBV6-6
j_gene: TRBJ1-1
d_gene: .
abundance: .
CDR3aa: CASSYRNTEAFF
CDR3nt: TGTGCCAGCAGTTACAGGAACACTGAAGCTTTCTTT

v_gene: TRBV7-8
j_gene: TRBJ2-2
d_gene: .
abundance: few
CDR3aa: CASSLGGSLTGELFF
CDR3nt: TGTGCCAGCAGCTTAGGTGGGAGTCTCACCGGGGAGCTGTTTTTT

v_gene: TRBV7-9
j_gene: TRBJ2-5
d_gene: TRBD1
abundance: .
CDR3aa: CASSLDRGIQETQYF
CDR3nt: TGTGCCAGCAGCTTGGACAGGGGGATACAAGAGACCCAGTACTTC

v_gene: TRBV4-1
j_gene: TRBJ2-3
d_gene: .
abundance: .
CDR3aa: CASSQVGRDTQYF
CDR3nt: TGCGCCAGCAGCCAAGTCGGACGTGATACGCAGTATTTT

v_gene: TRBV4-1
j_gene: TRBJ2-1
d_gene: TRBD2
abundance: .
CDR3aa: CASSQIRRGLVYNEQFF
CDR3nt: TGCGCCAGCAGCCAAATACGCCGGGGACTAGTCTACAATGAGCAGTTCTTC

v_gene: TRBV5-6
j_gene: TRBJ2-7
d_gene: TRBD1
abundance: once
CDR3aa: CASRRTGSSYEQYF
CDR3nt: TGTGCCAGCAGAAGGACAGGGAGCTCCTACGAGCAGTACTTC

v_gene: TRBV10-3
j_gene: TRBJ1-4
d_gene: .
abundance: .
CDR3aa: CAISNSGTNEKLFF
CDR3nt: TGTGCCATCAGTAACTCGGGAACTAATGAAAAACTGTTTTTT

v_gene: TRBV30
j_gene: TRBJ1-3
d_gene: .
abundance: .
CDR3aa: CAWTRTVAGNTIYF
CDR3nt: TGTGCCTGGACCCGGACGGTCGCCGGGAACACCATATATTTT

v_gene: TRBV4-1
j_gene: TRBJ1-2
d_gene: TRBD1
abundance: .
CDR3aa: CASSQDWRGRNGYTF
CDR3nt: TGCGCCAGCAGCCAAGACTGGAGGGGGCGGAATGGCTACACCTTC

v_gene: TRBV30
j_gene: TRBJ1-1
d_gene: .
abundance: .
CDR3aa: CAWRRKPGNTEAFF
CDR3nt: TGTGCCTGGAGAAGAAAACCGGGAAACACTGAAGCTTTCTTT

v_gene: TRBV29-1
j_gene: TRBJ2-1
d_gene: TRBD2
abundance: few
CDR3aa: CSVGIAGGYNEQFF
CDR3nt: TGCAGCGTGGGGATAGCGGGGGGATACAATGAGCAGTTCTTC

v_gene: TRBV18
j_gene: TRBJ1-2
d_gene: TRBD1
abundance: .
CDR3aa: CASSPPDRGMLYGYTF
CDR3nt: TGTGCCAGCTCACCCCCAGACAGGGGGATGCTCTATGGCTACACCTTC

v_gene: TRBV11-2
j_gene: TRBJ2-5
d_gene: TRBD1
abundance: .
CDR3aa: CASSPMTGGETQYF
CDR3nt: TGTGCCAGCAGCCCGATGACAGGGGGCGAGACCCAGTACTTC